The present TCR beta chain was sequenced within a study of shared clonotypes between healthy human individuals. Germline CDR1 LGHNA, CDR2 YSLEER. This CDR3 has 18 residues. J was trimmed by 2 bases and V by 1 base; bases with no gene match: 11. This clone is a singleton in its sample. The repertoire was sequenced with immunoSEQ multiplex PCR; TCRdb's copy has only in-frame clones and lacks some. Of about 2.4 million clones in the sample, 80% to 95% are singletons; the top ten hold roughly 0.39%. The gene calls are TRBV4-3 and TRBJ2-3, with 8 bases identical to TRBD2. Material for sequencing was naive CD4+ T cells from PBMCs. The subset was: CD45RA+ positively selected. The TCR originated in a man younger than 35 in good health. Some clones in this sample may be carry-over from other donors' samples. The CDR3 bases are TGCGCCAGCAGCCAAGCTGTAAGGAGCGGGAGCACCACAGATACGCAGTATTTT. Protein sequence: CASSQAVRSGSTTDTQYF.